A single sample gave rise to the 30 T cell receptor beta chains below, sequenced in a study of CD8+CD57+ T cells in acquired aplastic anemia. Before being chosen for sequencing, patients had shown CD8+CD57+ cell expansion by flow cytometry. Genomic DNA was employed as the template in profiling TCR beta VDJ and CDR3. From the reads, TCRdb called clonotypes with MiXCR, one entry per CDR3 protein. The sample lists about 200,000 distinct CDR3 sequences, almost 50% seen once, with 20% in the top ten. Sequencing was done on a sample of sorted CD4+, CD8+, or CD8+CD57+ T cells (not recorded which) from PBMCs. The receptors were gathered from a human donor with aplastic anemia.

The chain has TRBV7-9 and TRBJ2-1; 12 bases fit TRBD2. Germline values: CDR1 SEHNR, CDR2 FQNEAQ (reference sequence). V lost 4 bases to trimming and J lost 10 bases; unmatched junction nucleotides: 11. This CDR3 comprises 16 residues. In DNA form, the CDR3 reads TGTGCCAGCAGCTGGGGGCTAGCGGGGGGGCCCCACGAGCAGTTCTTC. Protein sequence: CASSWGLAGGPHEQFF. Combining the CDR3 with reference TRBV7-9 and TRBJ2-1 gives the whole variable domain DTGVSQNPRHKITKRGQNVTFRCDPISEHNRLYWYRQTLGQGPEFLTYFQNEAQLEKSRLLSDRFSAERPKGSFSTLEIQRTEQGDSAMYLCASSWGLAGGPHEQFFGPGTRLTVL.

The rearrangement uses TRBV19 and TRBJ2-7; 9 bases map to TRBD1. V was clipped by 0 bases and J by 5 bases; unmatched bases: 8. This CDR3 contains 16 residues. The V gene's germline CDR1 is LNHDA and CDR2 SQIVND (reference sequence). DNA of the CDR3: TGTGCCAGTAGTATAGACCCCTACAGGGGGCGAAACGAGCAGTACTTC. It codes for CASSIDPYRGRNEQYF.

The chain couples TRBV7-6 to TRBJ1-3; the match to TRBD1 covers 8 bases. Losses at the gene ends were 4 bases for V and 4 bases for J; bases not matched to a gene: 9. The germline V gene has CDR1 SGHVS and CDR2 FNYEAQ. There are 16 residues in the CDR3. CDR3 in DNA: TGTGCCAGCAGCTCCGCCGGACAGGGAGCAGGAAACACCATATATTTT. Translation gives CASSSAGQGAGNTIYF. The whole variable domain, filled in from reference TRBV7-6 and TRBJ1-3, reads GAGVSQSPRYKVTKRGQDVALRCDPISGHVSLYWYRQALGQGPEFLTYFNYEAQQDKSGLPNDRFSAERPEGSISTLTIQRTEQRDSAMYRCASSSAGQGAGNTIYFGEGSWLTVV.

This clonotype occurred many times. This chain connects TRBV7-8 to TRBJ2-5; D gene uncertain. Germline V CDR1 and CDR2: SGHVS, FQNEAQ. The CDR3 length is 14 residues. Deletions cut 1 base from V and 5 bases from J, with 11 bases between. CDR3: CASSLGTLQETQYF. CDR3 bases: TGTGCCAGCAGCTTAGGGACCCTTCAGGAGACCCAGTACTTC.

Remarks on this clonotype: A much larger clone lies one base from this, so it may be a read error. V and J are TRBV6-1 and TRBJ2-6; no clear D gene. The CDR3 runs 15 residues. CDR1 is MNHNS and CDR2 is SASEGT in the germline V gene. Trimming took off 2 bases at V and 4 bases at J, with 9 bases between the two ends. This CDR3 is CASSEMQIGANVLTF. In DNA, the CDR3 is TGTGCCAGCAGTGAAATGCAGATCGGGGCCAACGTCCTGACTTTC.

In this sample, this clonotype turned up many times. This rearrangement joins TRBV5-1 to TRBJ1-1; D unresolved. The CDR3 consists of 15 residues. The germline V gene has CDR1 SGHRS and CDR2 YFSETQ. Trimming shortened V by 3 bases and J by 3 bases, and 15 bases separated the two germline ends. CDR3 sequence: CASSSFGLPDTEAFF. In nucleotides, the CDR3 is TGCGCCAGCAGCTCGTTCGGCCTACCTGACACTGAAGCTTTCTTT.

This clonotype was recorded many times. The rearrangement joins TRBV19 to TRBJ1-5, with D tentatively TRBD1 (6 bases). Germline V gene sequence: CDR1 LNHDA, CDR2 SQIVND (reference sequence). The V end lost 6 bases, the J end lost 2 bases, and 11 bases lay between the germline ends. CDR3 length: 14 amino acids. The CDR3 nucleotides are TGTGCCAGTAGCAGGGGTGAAGGCAATCAGCCCCAGCATTTT. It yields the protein CASSRGEGNQPQHF.

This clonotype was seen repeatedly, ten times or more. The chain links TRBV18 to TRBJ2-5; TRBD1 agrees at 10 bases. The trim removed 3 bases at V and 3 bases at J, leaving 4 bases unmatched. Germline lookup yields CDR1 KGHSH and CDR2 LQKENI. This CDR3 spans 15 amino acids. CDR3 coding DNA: TGTGCCAGCTCACCCGACAGGGGGCGGGAAGAGACCCAGTACTTC. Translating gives CASSPDRGREETQYF.

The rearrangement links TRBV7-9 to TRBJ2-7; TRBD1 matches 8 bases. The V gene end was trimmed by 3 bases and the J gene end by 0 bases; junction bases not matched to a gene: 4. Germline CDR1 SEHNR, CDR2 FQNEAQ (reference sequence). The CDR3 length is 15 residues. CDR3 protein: CASSFGDRSSYEQYF. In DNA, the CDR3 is TGTGCCAGCAGCTTCGGGGACAGGAGCTCCTACGAGCAGTACTTC.

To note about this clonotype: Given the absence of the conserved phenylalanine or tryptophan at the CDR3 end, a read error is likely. CDR3 amino acids: CASSYGGGSTEAFS. DNA for the CDR3: TGTGCCAGCAGCTATGGGGGGGGGTCCACTGAAGCTTTCTCT. This sequence joins TRBV5-1 and TRBJ1-1, with D maybe TRBD1 (5 bases). Germline V gene data show CDR1 as SGHRS and CDR2 as YFSETQ. This CDR3 spans 14 amino acids.

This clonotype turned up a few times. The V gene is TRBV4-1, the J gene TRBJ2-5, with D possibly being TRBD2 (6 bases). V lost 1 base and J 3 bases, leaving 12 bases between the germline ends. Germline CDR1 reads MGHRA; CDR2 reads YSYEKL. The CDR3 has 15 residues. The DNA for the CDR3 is TGCGCCAGCAGCCAAGGGAGGGGTACCAAAGAGACCCAGTACTTC. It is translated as CASSQGRGTKETQYF.

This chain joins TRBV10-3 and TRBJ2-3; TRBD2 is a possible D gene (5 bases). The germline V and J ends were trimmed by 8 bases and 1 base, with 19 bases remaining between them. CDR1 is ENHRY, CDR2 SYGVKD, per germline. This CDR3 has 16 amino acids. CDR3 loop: CAISGSGADRTDTQYF. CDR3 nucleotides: TGTGCCATCTCGGGGTCTGGAGCCGATCGCACAGATACGCAGTATTTT.

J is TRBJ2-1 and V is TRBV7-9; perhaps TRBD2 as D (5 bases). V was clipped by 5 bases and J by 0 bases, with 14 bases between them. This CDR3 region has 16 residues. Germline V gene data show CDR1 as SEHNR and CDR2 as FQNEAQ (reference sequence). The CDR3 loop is CASSLWTGGSYNEQFF. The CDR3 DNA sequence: TGTGCCAGCAGCCTATGGACTGGCGGCTCCTACAATGAGCAGTTCTTC.

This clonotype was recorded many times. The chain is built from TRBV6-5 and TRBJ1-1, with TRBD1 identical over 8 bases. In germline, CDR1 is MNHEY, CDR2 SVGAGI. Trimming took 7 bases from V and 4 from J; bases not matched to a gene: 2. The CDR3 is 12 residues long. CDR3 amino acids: CASTGTGTEAFF. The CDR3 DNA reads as TGTGCCAGCACCGGGACAGGCACTGAAGCTTTCTTT.

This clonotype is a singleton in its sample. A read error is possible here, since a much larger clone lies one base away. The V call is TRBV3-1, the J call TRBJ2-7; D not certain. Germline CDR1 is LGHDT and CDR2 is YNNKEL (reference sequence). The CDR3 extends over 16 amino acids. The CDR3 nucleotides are TGTGCCAGCGGCCAAGAAGGCGGAATCTTGCCCCCCCGGCAGTACTTC. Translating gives CASGQEGGILPPRQYF.

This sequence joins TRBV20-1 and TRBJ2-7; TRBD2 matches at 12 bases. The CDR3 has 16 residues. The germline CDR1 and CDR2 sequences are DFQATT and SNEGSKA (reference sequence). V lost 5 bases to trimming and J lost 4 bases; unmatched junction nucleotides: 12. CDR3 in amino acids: CSAQPGLAGTFYEQYF. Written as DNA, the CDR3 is TGCAGTGCTCAACCCGGACTAGCGGGGACTTTTTACGAGCAGTACTTC.

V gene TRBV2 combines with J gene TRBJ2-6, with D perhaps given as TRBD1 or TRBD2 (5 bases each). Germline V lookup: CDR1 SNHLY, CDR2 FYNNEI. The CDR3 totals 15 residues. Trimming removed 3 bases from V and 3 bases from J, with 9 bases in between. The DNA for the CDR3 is TGTGCCAGCAGTGACGGGGCGGTTGGGGCCAACGTCCTGACTTTC. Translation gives CASSDGAVGANVLTF.

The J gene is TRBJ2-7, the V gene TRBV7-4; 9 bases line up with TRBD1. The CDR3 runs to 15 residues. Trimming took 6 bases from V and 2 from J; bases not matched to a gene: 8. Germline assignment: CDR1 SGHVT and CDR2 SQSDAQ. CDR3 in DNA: TGTGCCAGCAGTTGGGACAGGGCCGCCCCCTACGAGCAGTACTTC. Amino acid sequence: CASSWDRAAPYEQYF.

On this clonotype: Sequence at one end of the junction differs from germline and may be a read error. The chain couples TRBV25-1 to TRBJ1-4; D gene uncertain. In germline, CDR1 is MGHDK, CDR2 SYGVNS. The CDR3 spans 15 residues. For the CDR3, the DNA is TGTGCCAGCAGTGAAGGTGAGAGTGAAGATGAAAAATTGTTTTTT. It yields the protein CASSEGESEDEKLFF. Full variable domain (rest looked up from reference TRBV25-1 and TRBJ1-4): EADIYQTPRYLVIGTGKKITLECSQTMGHDKMYWYQQDPGMELHLIHYSYGVNSTEKGDLSSESTVSRIRTEHFPLTLESARPSHTSQYLCASSEGESEDEKLFFGSGTQLSVL.

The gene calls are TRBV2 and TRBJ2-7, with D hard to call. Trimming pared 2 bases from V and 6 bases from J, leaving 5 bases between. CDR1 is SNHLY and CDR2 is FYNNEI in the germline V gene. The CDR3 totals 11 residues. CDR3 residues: CASSEISEQYV. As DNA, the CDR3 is TGTGCCAGCAGTGAAATAAGCGAGCAGTACGTC.

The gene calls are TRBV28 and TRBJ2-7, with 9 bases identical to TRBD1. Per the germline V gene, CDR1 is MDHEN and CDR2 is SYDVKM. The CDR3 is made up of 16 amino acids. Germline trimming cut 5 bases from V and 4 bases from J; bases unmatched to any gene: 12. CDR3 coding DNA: TGTGCCAGCAGTATATTCGCGTGGGACAGGGTGTACGAGCAGTACTTC. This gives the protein CASSIFAWDRVYEQYF. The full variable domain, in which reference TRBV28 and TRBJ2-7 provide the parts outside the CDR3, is DVKVTQSSRYLVKRTGEKVFLECVQDMDHENMFWYRQDPGLGLRLIYFSYDVKMKEKGDIPEGYSVSREKKERFSLILESASTNQTSMYLCASSIFAWDRVYEQYFGPGTRLTVT.

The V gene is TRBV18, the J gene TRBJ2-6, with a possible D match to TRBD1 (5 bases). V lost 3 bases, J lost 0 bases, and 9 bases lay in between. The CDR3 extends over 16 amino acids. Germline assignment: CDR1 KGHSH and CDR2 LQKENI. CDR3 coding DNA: TGTGCCAGCTCACCCCAGGGCCACTCTGGGGCCAACGTCCTGACTTTC. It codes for CASSPQGHSGANVLTF.

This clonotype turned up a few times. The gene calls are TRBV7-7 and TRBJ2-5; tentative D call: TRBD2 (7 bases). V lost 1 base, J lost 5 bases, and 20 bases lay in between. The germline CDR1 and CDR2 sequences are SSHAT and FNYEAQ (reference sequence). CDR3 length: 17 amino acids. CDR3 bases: TGTGCCAGCAGCTTAGATGGGGGGGCGCAGCTGGCGGAGACCCAGTACTTC. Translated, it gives CASSLDGGAQLAETQYF.

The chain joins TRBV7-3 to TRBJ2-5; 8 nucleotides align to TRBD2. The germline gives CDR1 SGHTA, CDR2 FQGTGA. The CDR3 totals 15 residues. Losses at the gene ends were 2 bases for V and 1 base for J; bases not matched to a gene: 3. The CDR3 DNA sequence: TGTGCCAGCAGCTTAGTGGCGGGGGGCCAAGAGACCCAGTACTTC. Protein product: CASSLVAGGQETQYF.

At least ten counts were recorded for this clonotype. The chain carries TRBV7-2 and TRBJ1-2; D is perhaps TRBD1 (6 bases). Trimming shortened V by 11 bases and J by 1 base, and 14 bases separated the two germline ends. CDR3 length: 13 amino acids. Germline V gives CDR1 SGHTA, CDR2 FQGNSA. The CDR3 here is CAGTGRGNYGYTF. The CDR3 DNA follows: TGTGCCGGAACAGGGCGTGGTAACTATGGCTACACCTTC.

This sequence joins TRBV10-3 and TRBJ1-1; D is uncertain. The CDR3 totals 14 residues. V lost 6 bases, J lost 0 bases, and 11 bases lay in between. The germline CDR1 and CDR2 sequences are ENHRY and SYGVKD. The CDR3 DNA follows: TGTGCCATCAGGGACGAAGGGATGAACACTGAAGCTTTCTTT. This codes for CAIRDEGMNTEAFF.

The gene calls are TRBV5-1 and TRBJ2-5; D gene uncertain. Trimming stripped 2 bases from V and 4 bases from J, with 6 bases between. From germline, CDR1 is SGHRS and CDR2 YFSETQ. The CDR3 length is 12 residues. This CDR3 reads CASSLLGETQYF. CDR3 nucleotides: TGCGCCAGCAGCTTATTGGGAGAGACCCAGTACTTC.

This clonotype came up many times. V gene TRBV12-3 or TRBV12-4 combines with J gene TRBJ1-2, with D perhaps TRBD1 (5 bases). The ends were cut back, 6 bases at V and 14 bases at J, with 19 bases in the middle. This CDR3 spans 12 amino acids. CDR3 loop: CASSQAYRDPTF. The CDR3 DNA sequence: TGTGCCAGCAGCCAAGCCTACCGGGACCCAACCTTC.

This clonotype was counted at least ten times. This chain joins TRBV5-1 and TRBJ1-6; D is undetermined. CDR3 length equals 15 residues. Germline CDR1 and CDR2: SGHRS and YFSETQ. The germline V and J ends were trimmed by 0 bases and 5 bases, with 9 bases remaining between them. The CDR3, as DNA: TGCGCCAGCAGCTTGGAGTGGGCCAATAATTCACCCCTCCACTTT. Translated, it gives CASSLEWANNSPLHF.

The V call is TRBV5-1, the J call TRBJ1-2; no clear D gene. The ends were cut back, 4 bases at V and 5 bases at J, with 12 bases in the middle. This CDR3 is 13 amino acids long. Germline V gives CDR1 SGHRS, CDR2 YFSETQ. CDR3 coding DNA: TGCGCCAGCAGCCAACTACATGGGTATGGCTACACCTTC. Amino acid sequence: CASSQLHGYGYTF.